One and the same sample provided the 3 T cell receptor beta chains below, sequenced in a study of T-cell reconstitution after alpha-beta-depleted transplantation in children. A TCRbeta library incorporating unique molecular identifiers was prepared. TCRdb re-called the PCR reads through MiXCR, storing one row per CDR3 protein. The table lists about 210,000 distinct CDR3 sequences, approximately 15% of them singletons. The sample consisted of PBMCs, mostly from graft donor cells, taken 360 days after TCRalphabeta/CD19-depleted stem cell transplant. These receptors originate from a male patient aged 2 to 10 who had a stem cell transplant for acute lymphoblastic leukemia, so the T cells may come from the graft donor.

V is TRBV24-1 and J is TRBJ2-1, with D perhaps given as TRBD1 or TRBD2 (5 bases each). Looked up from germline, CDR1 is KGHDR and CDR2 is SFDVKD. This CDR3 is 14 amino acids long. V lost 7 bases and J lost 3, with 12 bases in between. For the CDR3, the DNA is TGTGCCACCAGCGAAGTGGGGGTCTACAATGAGCAGTTCTTC. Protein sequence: CATSEVGVYNEQFF.

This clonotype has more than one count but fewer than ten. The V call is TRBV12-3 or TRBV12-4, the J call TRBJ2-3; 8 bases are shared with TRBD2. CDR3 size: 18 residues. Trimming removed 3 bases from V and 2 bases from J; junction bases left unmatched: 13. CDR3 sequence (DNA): TGTGCCAGCAGTTTCCCCCTCGGCGGGGGGCGGGCCACAGATACGCAGTATTTT. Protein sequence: CASSFPLGGGRATDTQYF.

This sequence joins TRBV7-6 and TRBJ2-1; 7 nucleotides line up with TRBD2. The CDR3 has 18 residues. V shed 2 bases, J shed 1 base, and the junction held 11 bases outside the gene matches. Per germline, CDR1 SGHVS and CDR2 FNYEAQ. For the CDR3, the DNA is TGTGCCAGCAGCTTATATTGGGCGGGAGCAAGATCCTACAATGAGCAGTTCTTC. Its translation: CASSLYWAGARSYNEQFF.